These 27 T cell receptor beta chains originate from one sample sequenced in a study of shared clonotypes between healthy human individuals. Method: immunoSEQ multiplex PCR; TCRdb's copy keeps in-frame clones and lacks some. The sample yields around 1.5 million clones, approximately 98% seen once. The specimen sequenced was naive CD4+ T cells sorted from blood. Subset: CD45RA+ positively selected. Receptors were obtained from a man aged 25-40 years in good health.

The CDR3 loop is CASGGNTGELFF. For the CDR3, the DNA is TGTGCCAGCGGGGGGAACACCGGGGAGCTGTTTTTT. This chain links TRBV6-5 with TRBJ2-2; D may match TRBD1 or TRBD2 (5 bases each). V was cut by 8 bases and J by 1 base, with 5 bases left in between. CDR3 length equals 12 residues. Germline V gives CDR1 MNHEY, CDR2 SVGAGI.

The chain has TRBV7-2 and TRBJ2-5, with 7 bases identical to TRBD1. Germline CDR1 is SGHTA and CDR2 is FQGNSA. The junction had 10 bases not matched to a gene; V was cut back by 5 bases and J by 1 base. The CDR3 consists of 16 residues. The CDR3 DNA reads as TGTGCCAGCAGCCCCCGACAGGGACCAAGCCAAGAGACCCAGTACTTC. This encodes CASSPRQGPSQETQYF.

V gene TRBV5-1 combines with J gene TRBJ2-1, with 8 bases aligning to TRBD2. Per the germline V gene, CDR1 is SGHRS and CDR2 is YFSETQ. The length of the CDR3 is 16 residues. The V segment lost 2 bases and the J segment 0 bases; nucleotides outside the gene matches: 4. The CDR3 spells CASSFGLAGSYNEQFF. The CDR3, as DNA: TGCGCCAGCAGCTTTGGGCTAGCGGGCTCCTACAATGAGCAGTTCTTC. The full variable domain, its missing parts supplied by reference TRBV5-1 and TRBJ2-1, is KAGVTQTPRYLIKTRGQQVTLSCSPISGHRSVSWYQQTPGQGLQFLFEYFSETQRNKGNFPGRFSGRQFSNSRSEMNVSTLELGDSALYLCASSFGLAGSYNEQFFGPGTRLTVL.

The chain employs TRBV29-1 and TRBJ2-7; maybe TRBD2 (5 bases). The CDR3 runs to 15 residues. V shed 8 bases and J shed 5 bases, with 25 bases lying between them. Germline CDR1 and CDR2: SQVTM and ANQGSEA. The CDR3: CSPSQGRTAVDEQYF. CDR3 coding DNA: TGCAGCCCCTCCCAAGGGAGAACCGCCGTGGACGAGCAGTACTTC.

The rearrangement joins TRBV19 to TRBJ1-3; 7 bases are a match to TRBD1. Germline CDR1 LNHDA, CDR2 SQIVND (reference sequence). The V segment lost 8 bases and the J segment 0 bases; nucleotides outside the gene matches: 4. CDR3 length: 14 residues. The CDR3 reads CASGWTGSGNTIYF. DNA for the CDR3: TGTGCCAGTGGATGGACAGGCTCTGGAAACACCATATATTTT.

The chain recombines TRBV7-9 with TRBJ2-3; 8 bases agree with TRBD2. The CDR3 is 17 amino acids. V was pared by 0 bases and J by 3 bases, with 8 bases of the junction left unmatched. CDR1 is SEHNR and CDR2 is FQNEAQ in the germline V gene (reference sequence). CDR3 loop: CASSLAVGLGYTDTQYF. The DNA for the CDR3 is TGTGCCAGCAGCTTAGCGGTGGGACTAGGGTATACAGATACGCAGTATTTT.

The chain links TRBV2 to TRBJ1-1; possibly TRBD1 for D (6 bases). Germline V CDR1 and CDR2: SNHLY, FYNNEI. This CDR3 region has 13 residues. Deletions cut 4 bases from V and 4 bases from J, with 10 bases between. The CDR3 loop is CASSGETGTEAFF. The CDR3 coding sequence is TGTGCCAGCAGTGGCGAGACAGGCACTGAAGCTTTCTTT. The variable domain in full, completed from reference TRBV2 and TRBJ1-1, reads EPEVTQTPSHQVTQMGQEVILRCVPISNHLYFYWYRQILGQKVEFLVSFYNNEISEKSEIFDDQFSVERPDGSNFTLKIRSTKLEDSAMYFCASSGETGTEAFFGQGTRLTVV.

This chain connects TRBV28 to TRBJ1-5; 9 nucleotides align to TRBD1. Germline V gives CDR1 MDHEN, CDR2 SYDVKM. Trimming cost V 6 bases and J 10 bases; bases outside gene matches: 16. The CDR3 length is 16 residues. Here the CDR3 DNA reads TGTGCCAGCAGGCAAACAGGGGGCGCGGGTCAGAATCCCCAGCATTTT. It specifies CASRQTGGAGQNPQHF.

The chain recombines TRBV19 with TRBJ2-3, with a weak D call TRBD1 (6 bases). From germline, CDR1 is LNHDA and CDR2 SQIVND (reference sequence). This CDR3 comprises 16 residues. V was shortened by 5 bases and J by 0 bases, with 15 bases between the two germline ends. CDR3 residues: CASSPRTVPSTDTQYF. Written as DNA, the CDR3 is TGTGCCAGTAGTCCCCGGACAGTACCGAGCACAGATACGCAGTATTTT.

CDR3 sequence: CASSRRQGGTDTQYF. In nucleotides, the CDR3 is TGTGCCAGCAGCCGTCGACAGGGGGGAACAGATACGCAGTATTTT. This chain connects TRBV6-5 to TRBJ2-3; TRBD1 matches at 9 bases. The CDR3 covers 15 residues. From germline, CDR1 is MNHEY and CDR2 SVGAGI. With 6 bases clipped from V and 3 bases from J, the junction kept 7 bases outside the gene matches.

This clone has just one count. The chain carries TRBV7-2 and TRBJ2-1; weak D call: TRBD2 (5 bases). V lost 3 bases and J lost 2, with 11 bases in between. Germline loops: CDR1 SGHTA, CDR2 FQGNSA. The CDR3 loop spans 15 amino acids. DNA of the CDR3: TGTGCCAGCAGCTTCAAGAGAGGGACCTACAATGAGCAGTTCTTC. Translation gives CASSFKRGTYNEQFF.

This chain joins TRBV7-9 and TRBJ2-2; TRBD1 is a possible D gene (6 bases). Trimming shortened V by 2 bases and J by 0 bases, and 13 bases separated the two germline ends. This CDR3 contains 17 residues. Germline V lookup: CDR1 SEHNR, CDR2 FQNEAQ (reference sequence). CDR3 region: CASSLLHGTPNTGELFF. DNA of the CDR3: TGTGCCAGCAGCTTACTCCACGGGACACCGAACACCGGGGAGCTGTTTTTT.

In the case of this clone: The sample has other DNA sequences that encode this CDR3 too. The genes are TRBV7-9 and TRBJ2-3, with D hard to call. The CDR3 has 11 amino acids. CDR1 is SEHNR and CDR2 is FQNEAQ in the germline V gene (reference sequence). Trimming took 4 bases from V and 4 from J, leaving 3 bases between them. In DNA, the CDR3 is TGTGCCAGCAGCTCCGCAGATACGCAGTATTTT. Protein sequence: CASSSADTQYF.

V usage is TRBV6-1 and J usage is TRBJ2-5, with 7 bases matching TRBD1. Germline trimming cut 6 bases from V and 5 bases from J; bases unmatched to any gene: 9. This CDR3 contains 14 residues. The germline V gene has CDR1 MNHNS and CDR2 SASEGT. CDR3 loop: CASRGQVYGETQYF. The CDR3 DNA follows: TGTGCCAGCAGAGGACAGGTTTATGGGGAGACCCAGTACTTC.

The gene calls are TRBV29-1 and TRBJ2-5; 9 positions agree with TRBD2. Looked up from germline, CDR1 is SQVTM and CDR2 is ANQGSEA. Trimming took 7 bases from V and 5 from J; bases not matched to a gene: 17. The length of the CDR3 is 16 residues. CDR3 DNA sequence: TGCAGCGGAAAAACTAAGGGACTAGCAACGGTCGAGACCCAGTACTTC. It codes for CSGKTKGLATVETQYF.

The chain recombines TRBV19 with TRBJ2-1; 8 bases map to TRBD2. V shed 6 bases and J 2 bases; nucleotides not matched to a gene: 3. CDR1 is LNHDA, CDR2 SQIVND, per germline (reference sequence). The CDR3 covers 14 residues. In DNA form, the CDR3 reads TGTGCCAGTAGCGCGACTAGCGCCTACAATGAGCAGTTCTTC. Its protein is CASSATSAYNEQFF.

The gene calls are TRBV9 and TRBJ2-7; weak D call: TRBD1 (7 bases). CDR1 SGDLS and CDR2 YYNGEE come from the germline V gene. Deletions cut 3 bases from V and 6 bases from J, with 16 bases between. This CDR3 is 14 amino acids long. CDR3 loop: CASSDAGGWSEQYF. The DNA of the CDR3 is TGTGCCAGCAGCGACGCAGGGGGGTGGAGCGAGCAGTACTTC.

The chain employs TRBV28 and TRBJ1-4; D is undetermined. V lost 4 bases, J lost 8 bases, and 5 bases lay in between. Per germline, CDR1 MDHEN and CDR2 SYDVKM. The CDR3 runs to 11 residues. DNA of the CDR3: TGTGCCAGCAGTTGGCGGGAAAAACTGTTTTTT. Amino acid sequence: CASSWREKLFF.

This chain joins TRBV14 and TRBJ1-1, with D possibly matching TRBD1 (6 bases). Trimming removed 4 bases from V and 3 bases from J, with 24 bases in between. From germline, CDR1 is SGHDN and CDR2 FVKESK. The CDR3 extends over 18 amino acids. In DNA, the CDR3 is TGTGCCAGCAGCCCCTTGGGCGAGGGGGAGGGGAGGGACACTGAAGCTTTCTTT. It codes for CASSPLGEGEGRDTEAFF.

V is TRBV6-5 and J is TRBJ1-1; perhaps TRBD1 as D (6 bases). Germline-derived CDR1 and CDR2 are MNHEY and SVGAGI. The length of the CDR3 is 13 residues. Trimming pared 6 bases from V and 7 bases from J, leaving 15 bases between. This CDR3 reads CASRRTGNLEAFF. The CDR3 DNA follows: TGTGCCAGCAGAAGAACAGGGAATCTTGAAGCTTTCTTT.

This chain links TRBV4-3 with TRBJ1-4; D perhaps matches TRBD1 (6 bases). The CDR3 consists of 14 residues. Trimming left V 8 bases short and J 8 bases short, with 18 bases between. From germline, CDR1 is LGHNA and CDR2 YSLEER. The CDR3 DNA reads as TGCGCCAGCGCTCGGGGGGCGCTAAGGGAAAAACTGTTTTTT. It translates to CASARGALREKLFF.

This chain connects TRBV5-1 to TRBJ2-3; D might be TRBD2 (5 bases). The CDR3 is 13 amino acids. V lost 5 bases and J lost 1, with 8 bases in between. Germline CDR1 SGHRS, CDR2 YFSETQ. CDR3 nucleotides: TGCGCCAGCAGGAATAGCGGCACAGATACGCAGTATTTT. Translation gives CASRNSGTDTQYF.

CDR3 sequence reads: CASSSVGPRELFF. The CDR3 DNA is TGCGCCAGCAGTTCCGTGGGCCCCAGGGAGCTGTTTTTT. The chain links TRBV4-1 to TRBJ2-2; no definite D call. This CDR3 is 13 amino acids long. Per germline, CDR1 MGHRA and CDR2 YSYEKL. V shed 6 bases and J shed 9 bases, with 14 bases lying between them.

The V and J genes are TRBV18 and TRBJ1-1; the D is unclear. This CDR3 is 13 amino acids long. Germline CDR1 is KGHSH and CDR2 is LQKENI. The V and J ends lost 3 bases and 4 bases respectively, with 9 bases between them. The CDR3 DNA reads TGTGCCAGCTCACCTCCGGGTACCACTGAAGCTTTCTTT. Its translation: CASSPPGTTEAFF. Based on the CDR3 plus reference TRBV18 and TRBJ1-1, the full variable domain is NAGVMQNPRHLVRRRGQEARLRCSPMKGHSHVYWYRQLPEEGLKFMVYLQKENIIDESGMPKERFSAEFPKEGPSILRIQQVVRGDSAAYFCASSPPGTTEAFFGQGTRLTVV.

This rearrangement joins TRBV10-1 to TRBJ2-3; TRBD2 matches at 8 bases. Per the germline V gene, CDR1 is WNHNN and CDR2 is SYGVQD (reference sequence). The CDR3 is 14 residues long. J was trimmed by 6 bases and V by 3 bases; bases with no gene match: 5. In nucleotides, the CDR3 is TGCGCCAGCAGTGACAGCGGGAGCGGTGATACGCAGTATTTT. Translating gives CASSDSGSGDTQYF.

J is TRBJ2-2 and V is TRBV6-5, with 7 nucleotides matching TRBD2. The CDR3 spans 16 residues. The V gene's germline CDR1 is MNHEY and CDR2 SVGAGI. J was trimmed by 3 bases and V by 2 bases; bases with no gene match: 6. CDR3 amino acids: CASSYGAGLDTGELFF. The DNA of the CDR3 is TGTGCCAGCAGTTACGGGGCAGGACTAGACACCGGGGAGCTGTTTTTT.

In DNA form, the CDR3 reads TGTGCCAGCAGCTTATCATTTGCCAAAAACATTCAGTACTTC. It codes for CASSLSFAKNIQYF. The chain has TRBV11-2 and TRBJ2-4; D gene unclear. V shed 2 bases and J shed 1 base, with 6 bases lying between them. Germline CDR1 and CDR2: SGHAT and FQNNGV. There are 14 residues in the CDR3.